The rows below give T cell receptor beta chains drawn from one sample of a study of PD-L1 blockade in urothelial cancer. The table came from immunoSEQ multiplex PCR; TCRdb's copy has only in-frame clones and leaves some out. The table shows 50,000 to 65,000 clones, with about 87% occurring only once. Sequenced material: PBMCs, taken around atezolizumab (anti-PD-L1) treatment. Receptors were obtained from a man between 35 and 55 years old with urothelial cancer. The CDR3 runs from the conserved cysteine through the conserved F or W. Fields, in order: V gene, J gene, D gene, clone size, CDR3 protein, CDR3 DNA. D genes are given only for firm matches. The size of a clone is reported for some rows only, either as once, few or many, or as a class for expanded clones.

V gene: TRBV9
J gene: TRBJ2-3
D gene: TRBD2
clone size: NA
CDR3 protein: CASTPGGPSNTQYF
CDR3 DNA: TGTGCCAGCACACCGGGAGGGCCCTCGAATACGCAGTATTTT

V gene: TRBV5-1
J gene: TRBJ2-5
D gene: TRBD2
clone size: NA
CDR3 protein: CASSPSGMTQETQYF
CDR3 DNA: TGCGCCAGCAGCCCTAGCGGGATGACGCAAGAGACCCAGTACTTC

V gene: TRBV11-2
J gene: TRBJ2-1
D gene: TRBD2
clone size: NA
CDR3 protein: CASSLGASGRGNEQFF
CDR3 DNA: TGTGCCAGCAGCTTAGGGGCTAGCGGGAGAGGGAATGAGCAGTTCTTC

V gene: TRBV28
J gene: TRBJ1-1
D gene: NA
clone size: few
CDR3 protein: CASSQQGLDTEAFF
CDR3 DNA: TGTGCCAGCAGTCAACAGGGTCTAGACACTGAAGCTTTCTTT

V gene: TRBV21-1
J gene: TRBJ1-5
D gene: NA
clone size: NA
CDR3 protein: CASRSTRGGNQPQHF
CDR3 DNA: TGTGCCAGCAGATCCACACGGGGGGGCAATCAGCCCCAGCATTTT

V gene: TRBV7-6
J gene: TRBJ2-1
D gene: TRBD1
clone size: NA
CDR3 protein: CASSLAPGTGTNEQFF
CDR3 DNA: TGTGCCAGCAGCTTAGCCCCCGGGACAGGGACCAATGAGCAGTTCTTC

V gene: TRBV19
J gene: TRBJ1-1
D gene: NA
clone size: NA
CDR3 protein: CASSFGLPRTEAFF
CDR3 DNA: TGTGCCAGTAGTTTCGGACTCCCGAGGACTGAAGCTTTCTTT

V gene: TRBV27
J gene: TRBJ2-3
D gene: NA
clone size: NA
CDR3 protein: CASSWSRTDTQYF
CDR3 DNA: TGTGCCAGCAGTTGGAGCCGCACAGATACGCAGTATTTT

V gene: TRBV7-3
J gene: TRBJ2-6
D gene: NA
clone size: few
CDR3 protein: CATRGSSGANVLTF
CDR3 DNA: TGTGCCACCCGCGGAAGCTCTGGGGCCAACGTCCTGACTTTC

V gene: TRBV30
J gene: TRBJ1-2
D gene: NA
clone size: NA
CDR3 protein: CAWSRDRPYGYTF
CDR3 DNA: TGTGCCTGGAGCAGAGACAGGCCTTATGGCTACACCTTC

V gene: TRBV10-3
J gene: TRBJ1-1
D gene: NA
clone size: NA
CDR3 protein: CAISEQGYGTEAFF
CDR3 DNA: TGTGCCATCAGTGAGCAGGGATACGGCACTGAAGCTTTCTTT

V gene: TRBV7-8
J gene: TRBJ2-7
D gene: TRBD2
clone size: NA
CDR3 protein: CASSRGILADEQYF
CDR3 DNA: TGTGCCAGCAGCAGGGGGATACTAGCGGACGAGCAGTACTTC